This T cell receptor beta chain was identified during a study of spatial heterogeneity in lung cancer. Turning to the study itself: There were consistently more beta-chain sequences detected than alpha-chain sequences.

V trimming: 4 bases; J trimming: 2 bases; junction bases outside the gene matches: 8. CDR3 length: 15 residues. CDR1 and CDR2 from the germline V gene are KGHSH and LQKENI. Time point noted: sample taken at primary tumor resection. Samples were obtained from approximately 72 donors, all untreated early-stage non-small cell lung cancer patients. Whole RNA, isolated from tumor, nontumor lung or frozen PBMC, was sequenced without prior sorting. TCRdb re-analysed the 5' RACE reads in MiXCR, keeping a single row per CDR3 protein. The table lists about 92,000 distinct CDR3 sequences, about 12% of them singletons. This clonotype was seen only a few times.

The clonotype originates from a male donor with early-stage non-small cell lung cancer. The chain is built from TRBV18 and TRBJ2-7, with 7 bases aligning to TRBD1. Sequenced here: PBMCs, sampled at surgery. The DNA for the CDR3 is TGTGCCAGCTCACGTCGGTGGGACAGAACCTACGAGCAGTACTTC. It translates to CASSRRWDRTYEQYF.